These 23 T cell receptor beta chains came from one sample sequenced in a study of a mutant IDH1 vaccine in newly diagnosed glioma (dated by TCRdb to about 2021). According to the study, the label for this sample's time point signals: baseline, week 1 (first vaccination visit). This specimen's treatment or condition label, interpreted: pre-vaccination baseline after standard-of-care therapy. The library relied on the immunoSEQ multiplex PCR assay. TCRdb obtained this table from immuneACCESS and retained in-frame rearrangements with V and J assigned. These tables miss some clones; where compared with another copy, unresolved V genes account for less than half of the shortfall, and the remainder is unexplained. Across this sample there are about 30,000 clones, with around 80% seen only once. Together, the top ten hold roughly 20% of the sample. Sequencing used PBMCs, obtained from a glioma patient treated with radiotherapy, temozolomide or both. These TCRs come from a man aged 30 to 39 with glioma.

The V gene is TRBV13, the J gene TRBJ2-2, with a tentative D call TRBD1 (6 bases). CDR3 length: 17 amino acids. Between the trimmed V and J ends, which lost 5 bases and 2 bases, there was a span of 18 bases. Germline V gene lookup returns CDR1 PRHDT and CDR2 FYEKMQ (reference sequence). For the CDR3, the DNA is TGTGCCAGCAGCCCCACCAGGGGCGGCGATAACACCGGGGAGCTGTTTTTT. Protein sequence: CASSPTRGGDNTGELFF.

The genes are TRBV11-2 and TRBJ2-7, with D tentatively TRBD2 (6 bases). V dropped 0 bases and J dropped 0 bases, with 12 bases sitting between them. The CDR3 totals 16 residues. From germline, CDR1 is SGHAT and CDR2 FQNNGV. For the CDR3, the DNA is TGTGCCAGCAGCTTAGAACGCCAGGGACTCTCCTACGAGCAGTACTTC. It yields the protein CASSLERQGLSYEQYF.

The rearrangement joins TRBV4-1 to TRBJ2-3, with a weak D call TRBD2 (5 bases). Per the germline V gene, CDR1 is MGHRA and CDR2 is YSYEKL. This CDR3 comprises 14 residues. The V and J ends lost 2 bases and 1 base respectively, with 7 bases between them. As DNA, the CDR3 is TGCGCCAGCAGCCAATTCGGGGGCACAGATACGCAGTATTTT. Residues: CASSQFGGTDTQYF.

CDR3 DNA sequence: TGTGCCAGCAGCTTACGTAGACCAAGTGGGCCCCTCCACTTT. Protein product: CASSLRRPSGPLHF. The gene calls are TRBV7-2 and TRBJ1-6; D is uncertain. CDR3 length equals 14 residues. Per the germline V gene, CDR1 is SGHTA and CDR2 is FQGNSA. Trimming left V 2 bases short and J 13 bases short, with 15 bases between. Full variable domain (missing parts from reference TRBV7-2 and TRBJ1-6): GAGVSQSPSNKVTEKGKDVELRCDPISGHTALYWYRQSLGQGLEFLIYFQGNSAPDKSGLPSDRFSAERTGGSVSTLTIQRTQQEDSAVYLCASSLRRPSGPLHFGNGTRLTVT.

The chain employs TRBV7-3 and TRBJ1-2; possible D gene TRBD1, 6 bases. Germline V gene lookup returns CDR1 SGHTA and CDR2 FQGTGA. The CDR3 sequence is 16 residues long. Trimming took off 6 bases at V and 0 bases at J, with 17 bases between the two ends. CDR3 in amino acids: CASSRLGGRANYGYTF. The CDR3 DNA follows: TGTGCCAGCAGTAGGCTCGGGGGGCGAGCTAACTATGGCTACACCTTC.

In nucleotides, the CDR3 is TGCAGCGTTGTACAGGATAATGAAAAACTGTTTTTT. Its translation is CSVVQDNEKLFF. J is TRBJ1-4 and V is TRBV29-1; TRBD1 is a possible D gene (5 bases). This CDR3 is built from 12 residues. CDR1 SQVTM and CDR2 ANQGSEA come from the germline V gene. V lost 4 bases, J lost 4 bases, and 7 bases lay in between.

V and J are TRBV7-6 and TRBJ1-3; no clear D gene. V lost 0 bases to trimming and J lost 3 bases, with 9 bases between them. This CDR3 is built from 15 residues. Germline V gene data show CDR1 as SGHVS and CDR2 as FNYEAQ. The CDR3 DNA reads as TGTGCCAGCAGCTTAGCGAAAGAAAATGGAAACACCATATATTTT. Translating it yields CASSLAKENGNTIYF.

The V gene is TRBV27, the J gene TRBJ2-5; weak D call: TRBD2 (6 bases). This CDR3 spans 13 amino acids. V gave up 4 bases and J gave up 7 bases, with 13 bases separating them. Germline loops: CDR1 MNHEY, CDR2 SMNVEV (reference sequence). CDR3 nucleotides: TGTGCCAGCAGTTGGGGACTCTCCTCGACCCAGTACTTC. Its protein is CASSWGLSSTQYF.

The gene calls are TRBV7-9 and TRBJ1-1; no clear D gene. The V end lost 3 bases, the J end lost 8 bases, and 16 bases lay between the germline ends. CDR3 length: 14 amino acids. CDR1 SEHNR and CDR2 FQNEAQ come from the germline V gene (reference sequence). The CDR3: CASSLEGDRWEAFF. The CDR3 region has the DNA TGTGCCAGCAGCTTGGAGGGTGACCGTTGGGAAGCTTTCTTT. The full variable domain, with the rest looked up from reference TRBV7-9 and TRBJ1-1, is DTGVSQNPRHKITKRGQNVTFRCDPISEHNRLYWYRQTLGQGPEFLTYFQNEAQLEKSRLLSDRFSAERPKGSFSTLEIQRTEQGDSAMYLCASSLEGDRWEAFFGQGTRLTVV.

This CDR3 is CASSVGAGARWSSYNEQFF. Written as DNA, the CDR3 is TGTGCCAGCAGCGTAGGGGCAGGAGCTCGCTGGAGCTCCTACAATGAGCAGTTCTTC. The rearrangement joins TRBV9 to TRBJ2-1, with D uncertain. Looked up from germline, CDR1 is SGDLS and CDR2 is YYNGEE. This CDR3 is 19 amino acids long. V lost 0 bases and J lost 0, with 19 bases in between.

The rearrangement uses TRBV5-1 and TRBJ1-1; D gene ambiguous. There are 14 residues in the CDR3. Germline lookup yields CDR1 SGHRS and CDR2 YFSETQ. V lost 2 bases to trimming and J lost 3 bases, with 11 bases between them. The CDR3 protein is CASSFGVVDTEAFF. The CDR3 DNA sequence: TGCGCCAGCAGCTTTGGGGTTGTGGACACTGAAGCTTTCTTT.

This clone showed up just once. The V call is TRBV10-1, the J call TRBJ2-4; TRBD1 is a possible D gene (5 bases). This CDR3 is 16 amino acids long. The germline V gene has CDR1 WNHNN and CDR2 SYGVQD (reference sequence). Trimming cost V 3 bases and J 1 base, with 13 bases left between them. CDR3 loop: CASSDRARLAKNIQYF. The CDR3 nucleotides read TGCGCCAGCAGTGACAGGGCGAGGCTGGCCAAAAACATTCAGTACTTC.

This clone was seen a single time. The rearrangement joins TRBV7-9 to TRBJ1-1, with TRBD1 as a possible D gene (6 bases). CDR1 is SEHNR and CDR2 is FQNEAQ in the germline V gene (reference sequence). This CDR3 contains 15 residues. The V end was cut by 2 bases, the J end by 1 base, with 11 bases between. Here the CDR3 reads CASSLIGTRNTEAFF. The DNA for the CDR3 is TGTGCCAGCAGCTTAATCGGGACACGGAACACTGAAGCTTTCTTT.

The chain is built from TRBV11-3 and TRBJ2-1; TRBD2 aligns across 12 bases. The ends lost 5 bases at V and 2 bases at J; junction bases unmatched: 4. CDR1 and CDR2 (germline): SGHNT, YENEEA. CDR3 size: 16 residues. For the CDR3, the DNA is TGTGCCAGCAGCCATCTAGCGGGAGGGCCCTACAATGAGCAGTTCTTC. Its protein product is CASSHLAGGPYNEQFF.

The gene calls are TRBV28 and TRBJ2-7; D is uncertain. Per germline, CDR1 MDHEN and CDR2 SYDVKM. This CDR3 region has 14 residues. V was clipped by 3 bases and J by 1 base, with 10 bases between them. This chain's CDR3 is CASSFGGRSYEQYF. The CDR3 DNA reads as TGTGCCAGCAGTTTCGGCGGCAGGTCCTACGAGCAGTACTTC.

The chain has TRBV9 and TRBJ2-7; 9 positions agree with TRBD1. V was clipped by 3 bases and J by 4 bases; unmatched bases: 11. This CDR3 is built from 16 residues. Germline CDR1 reads SGDLS; CDR2 reads YYNGEE. The CDR3 nucleotides are TGTGCCAGCAGCGAACGGGACAGGGCAATATCATACGAGCAGTACTTC. Its protein is CASSERDRAISYEQYF.

The J gene is TRBJ2-3, the V gene TRBV7-9; 9 positions agree with TRBD1. Germline values: CDR1 SEHNR, CDR2 FQNEAQ (reference sequence). Losses at the gene ends were 2 bases for V and 7 bases for J; bases not matched to a gene: 4. This CDR3 is built from 14 residues. The CDR3 is CASSLLQGAHTQYF. CDR3 DNA: TGTGCCAGCAGCTTATTACAGGGGGCTCATACGCAGTATTTT.

This clone has a handful of counts. V gene TRBV30 combines with J gene TRBJ1-5; D is possibly TRBD1 (5 bases). The V end was cut by 0 bases, the J end by 5 bases, with 8 bases between. The CDR3 is 13 amino acids. Looked up from germline, CDR1 is GTSNPN and CDR2 is SVGIG (reference sequence). CDR3: CAWSVQEYQPQHF. CDR3 coding DNA: TGTGCCTGGAGTGTACAGGAGTATCAGCCCCAGCATTTT.

The CDR3: CSAPGATEAFF. The CDR3 region has the DNA TGCAGCGCCCCAGGGGCCACTGAAGCTTTCTTT. The gene calls are TRBV29-1 and TRBJ1-1, with D possibly matching TRBD1 (6 bases). This CDR3 has 11 residues. Per germline, CDR1 SQVTM and CDR2 ANQGSEA. Trimming left V 7 bases short and J 4 bases short, with 10 bases between.

This chain joins TRBV5-5 and TRBJ2-1, with a weak D call TRBD2 (6 bases). The CDR3 sequence is 13 residues long. The germline V gene encodes CDR1 SGHKS and CDR2 YYEKEE (reference sequence). The V end lost 0 bases, the J end lost 7 bases, and 8 bases lay between the germline ends. The CDR3 DNA follows: TGTGCCAGCAGCTTGGGGGGGGTTAATGAGCAGTTCTTC. The encoded protein is CASSLGGVNEQFF.

The chain employs TRBV7-8 and TRBJ2-7, with D possibly TRBD2 on 6 matching bases. The V and J ends lost 5 bases and 3 bases respectively, with 17 bases between them. Germline-derived CDR1 and CDR2 are SGHVS and FQNEAQ. The length of the CDR3 is 15 residues. CDR3 region: CASSVGGGPSYEQYF. CDR3 in DNA: TGTGCCAGCAGCGTAGGAGGAGGGCCTAGCTACGAGCAGTACTTC.

This chain links TRBV11-2 with TRBJ1-4; the D is unclear. Germline CDR1 and CDR2: SGHAT and FQNNGV. V dropped 4 bases and J dropped 13 bases, with 13 bases sitting between them. This CDR3 region has 12 residues. The CDR3 spells CASSSPETLLFF. The CDR3, as DNA: TGTGCCAGCAGCTCCCCCGAGACCTTACTGTTTTTT.

This sequence joins TRBV11-2 and TRBJ2-5; 10 nucleotides match TRBD2. The CDR3 spans 18 residues. Losses at the gene ends were 5 bases for V and 5 bases for J; bases not matched to a gene: 17. Germline assignment: CDR1 SGHAT and CDR2 FQNNGV. The CDR3 here is CASSAGAQGLASPETQYF. In nucleotides, the CDR3 is TGTGCCAGCAGCGCAGGGGCACAGGGACTAGCGAGCCCCGAGACCCAGTACTTC.